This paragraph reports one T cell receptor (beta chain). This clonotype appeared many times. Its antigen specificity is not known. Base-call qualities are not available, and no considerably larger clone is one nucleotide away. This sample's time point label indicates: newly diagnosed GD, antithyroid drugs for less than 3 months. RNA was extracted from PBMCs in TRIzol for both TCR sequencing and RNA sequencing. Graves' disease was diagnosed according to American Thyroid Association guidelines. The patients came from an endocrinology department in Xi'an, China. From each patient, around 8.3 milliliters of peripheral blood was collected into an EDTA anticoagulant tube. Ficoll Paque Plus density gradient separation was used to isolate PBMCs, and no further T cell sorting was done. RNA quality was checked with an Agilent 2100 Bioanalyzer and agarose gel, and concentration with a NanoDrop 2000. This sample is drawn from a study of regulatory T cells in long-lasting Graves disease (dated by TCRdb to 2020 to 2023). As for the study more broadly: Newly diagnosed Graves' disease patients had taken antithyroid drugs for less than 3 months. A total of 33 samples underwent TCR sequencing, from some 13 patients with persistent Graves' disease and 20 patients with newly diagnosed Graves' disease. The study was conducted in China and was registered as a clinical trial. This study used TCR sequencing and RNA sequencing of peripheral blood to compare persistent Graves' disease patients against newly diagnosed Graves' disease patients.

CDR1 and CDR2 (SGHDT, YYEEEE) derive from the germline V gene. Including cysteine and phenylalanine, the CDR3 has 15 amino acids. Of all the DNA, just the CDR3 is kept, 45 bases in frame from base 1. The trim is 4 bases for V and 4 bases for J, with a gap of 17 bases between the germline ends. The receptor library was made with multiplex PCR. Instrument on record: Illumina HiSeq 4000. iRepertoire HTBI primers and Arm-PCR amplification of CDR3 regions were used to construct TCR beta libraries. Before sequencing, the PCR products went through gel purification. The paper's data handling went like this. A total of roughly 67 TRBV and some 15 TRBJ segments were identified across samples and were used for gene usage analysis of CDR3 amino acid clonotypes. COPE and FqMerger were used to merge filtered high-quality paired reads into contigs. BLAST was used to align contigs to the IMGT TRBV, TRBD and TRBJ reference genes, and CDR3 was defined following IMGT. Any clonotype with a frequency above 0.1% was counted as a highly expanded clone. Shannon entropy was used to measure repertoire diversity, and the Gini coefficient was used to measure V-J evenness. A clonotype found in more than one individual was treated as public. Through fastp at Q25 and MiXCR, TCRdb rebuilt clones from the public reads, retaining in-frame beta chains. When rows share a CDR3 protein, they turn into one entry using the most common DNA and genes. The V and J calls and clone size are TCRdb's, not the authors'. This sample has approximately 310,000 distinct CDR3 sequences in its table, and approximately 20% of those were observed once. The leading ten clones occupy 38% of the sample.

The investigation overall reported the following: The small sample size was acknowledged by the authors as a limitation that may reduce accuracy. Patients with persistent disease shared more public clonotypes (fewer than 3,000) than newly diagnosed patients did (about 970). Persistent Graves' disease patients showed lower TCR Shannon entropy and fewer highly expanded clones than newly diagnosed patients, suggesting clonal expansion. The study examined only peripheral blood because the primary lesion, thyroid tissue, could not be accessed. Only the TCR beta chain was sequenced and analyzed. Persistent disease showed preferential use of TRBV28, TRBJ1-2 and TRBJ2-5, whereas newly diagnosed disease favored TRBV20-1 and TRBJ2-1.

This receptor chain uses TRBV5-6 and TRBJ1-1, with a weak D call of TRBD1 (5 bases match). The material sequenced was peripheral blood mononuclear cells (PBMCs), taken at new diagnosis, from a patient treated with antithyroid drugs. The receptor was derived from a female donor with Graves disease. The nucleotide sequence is TGTGCCAGCAGCACCACCTTGACAGTTCGCACTGAAGCTTTCTTT. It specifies CASSTTLTVRTEAFF.